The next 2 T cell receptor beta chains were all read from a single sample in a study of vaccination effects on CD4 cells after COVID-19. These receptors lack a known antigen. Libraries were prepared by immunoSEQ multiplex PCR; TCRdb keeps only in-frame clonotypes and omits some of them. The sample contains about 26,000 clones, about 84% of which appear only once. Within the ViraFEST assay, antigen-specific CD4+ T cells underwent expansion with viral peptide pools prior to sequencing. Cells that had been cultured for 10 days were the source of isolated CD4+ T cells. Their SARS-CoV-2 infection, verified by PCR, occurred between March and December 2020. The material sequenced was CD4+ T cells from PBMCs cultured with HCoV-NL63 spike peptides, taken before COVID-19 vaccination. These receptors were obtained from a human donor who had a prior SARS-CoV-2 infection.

The CDR3 DNA reads as TGTGCCAGCAGTCCCGGGACTAGCGAATACAATGAGCAGTTCTTC. It encodes CASSPGTSEYNEQFF. The gene calls are TRBV6-5 and TRBJ2-1; 10 bases align to TRBD2. Trimming removed 5 bases from V and 4 bases from J; junction bases left unmatched: 5. From germline, CDR1 is MNHEY and CDR2 SVGAGI. This CDR3 contains 15 residues.

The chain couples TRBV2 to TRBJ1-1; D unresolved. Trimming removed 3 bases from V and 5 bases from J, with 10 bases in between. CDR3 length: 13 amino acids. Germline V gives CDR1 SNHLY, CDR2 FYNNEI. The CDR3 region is CASSDRMVTEAFF. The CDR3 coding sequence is TGTGCCAGCAGTGACAGGATGGTTACTGAAGCTTTCTTT.